The clone carrying this T cell receptor beta chain has only a few counts. Its antigen remains unknown. The CDR3 loop spans 15 amino acids. Deletions cut 6 bases from V and 0 bases from J, with 12 bases between. Germline CDR1 reads SQVTM; CDR2 reads ANQGSEA. A single record per CDR3 protein comes from TCRdb applying MiXCR to the 5' RACE reads. The data contain 470,000 or so distinct CDR3 sequences, approximately 18% of them singletons. The data originate from a study of T-cell memory formation after mild COVID-19. Study context: Largely donor-specific TCR clusters were found. Overall study results and limits: Day 15 to 85 contracting clones showed balanced CD4/CD8; later expanders leaned CD4+. Memory cells collected pre-infection included some clones that later responded, suggesting cross-reactive memory joined.

Sample: PBMCs or a T cell subset sorted from them (not recorded which). The origin of this receptor is an adult woman who had mild COVID-19 (a few samples of this study predate the infection). Cell type and time point are not known. This chain joins TRBV29-1 and TRBJ2-6; no definite D call. The CDR3 sequence: CSVLHRYSGANVLTF. CDR3 bases: TGCAGCGTACTACACCGGTACTCTGGGGCCAACGTCCTGACTTTC.